What follows are 14 T cell receptor beta chains derived from one specimen sequenced in a study of CD8 T cells in ankylosing spondylitis. Each CDR3 protein gets one entry after TCRdb re-called the 5' RACE reads with MiXCR. Among 200,000 or so distinct CDR3 sequences, 15% to 20% were seen once, and the ten largest hold around 4.5%. What was sequenced was blood, either unsorted or a sorted T cell fraction (not recorded which). The receptors originated from a male donor under 30 with ankylosing spondylitis or in good health (not recorded which).

In its sample, this clonotype was seen many times. The genes are TRBV12-3 or TRBV12-4 and TRBJ2-2, with no clear D. V dropped 6 bases and J dropped 0 bases, with 11 bases sitting between them. This CDR3 has 15 amino acids. This CDR3 reads CASSQGWTNTGELFF. As DNA, the CDR3 is TGTGCCAGCAGCCAAGGCTGGACGAACACCGGGGAGCTGTTTTTT.

This clonotype was detected ten times or more. V is TRBV5-1 and J is TRBJ1-1; D unclear. The CDR3 has 15 amino acids. With 0 bases removed from V and 2 bases from J, the gap between germline ends came to 11 bases. CDR1 and CDR2 from the germline V gene are SGHRS and YFSETQ. The CDR3, as DNA: TGCGCCAGCAGCTTGGACTTGAATCCAAACACTGAAGCTTTCTTT. Translated, it gives CASSLDLNPNTEAFF.

In its sample, this clonotype was seen a few times. This CDR3 reads CASSWRTSGRDTQYF. The CDR3, as DNA: TGTGCCAGCAGTTGGCGGACTAGCGGGAGGGATACGCAGTATTTT. The gene calls are TRBV27 and TRBJ2-3; TRBD2 aligns across 14 bases. J was trimmed by 6 bases and V by 4 bases; bases with no gene match: 3. Germline V gene lookup returns CDR1 MNHEY and CDR2 SMNVEV (reference sequence). The CDR3 is 15 amino acids.

The chain employs TRBV29-1 and TRBJ1-2, with D hard to call. The CDR3 extends over 12 amino acids. Germline loops: CDR1 SQVTM, CDR2 ANQGSEA. V gave up 3 bases and J gave up 1 base, with 6 bases separating them. The CDR3 here is CSVDQNNYGYTF. CDR3 nucleotide sequence: TGCAGCGTTGACCAGAATAACTATGGCTACACCTTC.

This clonotype was picked up many times. This sequence joins TRBV11-3 and TRBJ2-3; D is undetermined. Per germline, CDR1 SGHNT and CDR2 YENEEA. V lost 3 bases to trimming and J lost 5 bases, with 18 bases between them. This CDR3 contains 16 residues. The CDR3 DNA is TGTGCCAGCAGCTTGATTAACCCGAAAAGAAGAGATACGCAGTATTTT. Translating it yields CASSLINPKRRDTQYF.

In its sample, this clonotype was seen many times. In nucleotides, the CDR3 is TGCGCCAGCAGCCAAGACAACTACGAGCAGTACTTC. This translates into CASSQDNYEQYF. The chain has TRBV4-3 and TRBJ2-7; D is ambiguous. Looked up from germline, CDR1 is LGHNA and CDR2 is YSLEER. Trimming shortened V by 0 bases and J by 3 bases, and 3 bases separated the two germline ends. This CDR3 has 12 amino acids.

This chain uses TRBV7-3 with TRBJ2-2, with 11 bases matching TRBD1. CDR3 size: 17 residues. CDR1 and CDR2 from the germline V gene are SGHTA and FQGTGA. The ends lost 4 bases at V and 5 bases at J; junction bases unmatched: 9. The CDR3 DNA reads TGTGCCAGCAGCTCCACGACCGGGACAGGGGGTACCGGGGAGCTGTTTTTT. This translates into CASSSTTGTGGTGELFF.

A few counts support this clonotype. V is TRBV15 and J is TRBJ2-1; perhaps TRBD2 as D (6 bases). Germline loops: CDR1 LNHNV, CDR2 YYDKDF (reference sequence). This CDR3 contains 12 residues. Trimming cost V 4 bases and J 9 bases, with 10 bases left between them. As DNA, the CDR3 is TGTGCCACCAGCAAGGTGGGAGGTGAGCAGTTCTTC. Protein sequence: CATSKVGGEQFF.

In its sample, this clonotype was seen many times. The rearrangement uses TRBV6-5 and TRBJ2-5; TRBD1 matches 8 bases. V lost 5 bases and J lost 5; bases outside the gene matches: 13. From germline, CDR1 is MNHEY and CDR2 SVGAGI. This CDR3 spans 16 amino acids. CDR3 in amino acids: CASSKAPGGPWETQYF. DNA of the CDR3: TGTGCCAGCAGTAAGGCTCCAGGGGGCCCCTGGGAGACCCAGTACTTC.

This clonotype has a count of ten or more. The chain combines TRBV30 with TRBJ2-2; D gene ambiguous. V shed 5 bases and J shed 3 bases, with 4 bases lying between them. The CDR3 is 11 amino acids. The germline CDR1 and CDR2 sequences are GTSNPN and SVGIG (reference sequence). CDR3 loop: CAWAYTGELFF. In nucleotides, the CDR3 is TGTGCCTGGGCGTACACCGGGGAGCTGTTTTTT.

This clonotype has a count of ten or more. CDR3 in DNA: TGTGCCAGCAGCTTAGGAGGGGCACAGAACGAGCAGTACTTC. Its protein product is CASSLGGAQNEQYF. The chain joins TRBV11-2 to TRBJ2-7; either TRBD1 or TRBD2 may fit D (5 bases each). Per germline, CDR1 SGHAT and CDR2 FQNNGV. The CDR3 is made up of 14 amino acids. Deletions cut 1 base from V and 5 bases from J, with 12 bases between.

This clonotype was picked up many times. The rearrangement joins TRBV12-3 or TRBV12-4 to TRBJ2-2; D unclear. The CDR3 spans 15 residues. Trimming removed 6 bases at V and 1 base at J, with 12 bases between. CDR3 sequence: CASSINGVNTGELFF. In DNA form, the CDR3 reads TGTGCCAGCAGCATAAACGGCGTGAACACCGGGGAGCTGTTTTTT.

In its sample, this clonotype was seen many times. The genes are TRBV10-3 and TRBJ2-3; D may be TRBD2 (6 bases). This CDR3 contains 18 residues. The V and J ends lost 2 bases and 4 bases respectively, with 22 bases between them. CDR1 is ENHRY and CDR2 is SYGVKD in the germline V gene. The CDR3 reads CAISEKHPGEVGADTQYF. The CDR3 region has the DNA TGTGCCATCAGTGAGAAACACCCGGGGGAGGTAGGCGCAGATACGCAGTATTTT.

This clonotype was counted at least ten times. V gene TRBV7-9 combines with J gene TRBJ2-1; maybe TRBD1 (6 bases). V was clipped by 3 bases and J by 2 bases, with 11 bases between them. Germline V lookup: CDR1 SEHNR, CDR2 FQNEAQ (reference sequence). This CDR3 contains 15 residues. In DNA, the CDR3 is TGTGCCAGCAGCTTCACCCAGGGGACCTACAATGAGCAGTTCTTC. Translating gives CASSFTQGTYNEQFF.